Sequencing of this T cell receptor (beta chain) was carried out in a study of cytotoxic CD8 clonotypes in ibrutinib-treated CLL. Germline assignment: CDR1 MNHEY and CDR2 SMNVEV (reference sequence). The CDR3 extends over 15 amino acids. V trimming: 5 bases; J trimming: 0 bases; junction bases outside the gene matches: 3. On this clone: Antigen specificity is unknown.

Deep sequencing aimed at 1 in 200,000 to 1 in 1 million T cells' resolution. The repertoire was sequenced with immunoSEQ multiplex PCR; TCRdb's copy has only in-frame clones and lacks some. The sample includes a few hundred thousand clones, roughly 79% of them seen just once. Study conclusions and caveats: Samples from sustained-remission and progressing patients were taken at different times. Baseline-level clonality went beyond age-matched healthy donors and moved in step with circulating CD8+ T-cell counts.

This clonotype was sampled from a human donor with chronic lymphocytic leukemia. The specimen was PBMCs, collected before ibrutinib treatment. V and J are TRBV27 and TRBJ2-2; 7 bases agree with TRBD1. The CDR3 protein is CASSATGTNTGELFF. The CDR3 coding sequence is TGTGCCAGCAGTGCGACAGGGACGAACACCGGGGAGCTGTTTTTT.